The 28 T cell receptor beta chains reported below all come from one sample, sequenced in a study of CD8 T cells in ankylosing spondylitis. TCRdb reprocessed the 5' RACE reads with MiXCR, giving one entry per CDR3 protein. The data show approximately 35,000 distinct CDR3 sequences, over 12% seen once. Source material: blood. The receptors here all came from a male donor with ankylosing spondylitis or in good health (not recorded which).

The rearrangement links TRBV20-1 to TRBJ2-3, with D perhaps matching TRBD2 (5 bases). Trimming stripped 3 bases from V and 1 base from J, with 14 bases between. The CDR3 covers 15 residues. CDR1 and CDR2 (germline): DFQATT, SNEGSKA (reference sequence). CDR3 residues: CSASDTGRGTDTQYF. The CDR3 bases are TGCAGTGCTAGTGATACGGGGAGAGGCACAGATACGCAGTATTTT.

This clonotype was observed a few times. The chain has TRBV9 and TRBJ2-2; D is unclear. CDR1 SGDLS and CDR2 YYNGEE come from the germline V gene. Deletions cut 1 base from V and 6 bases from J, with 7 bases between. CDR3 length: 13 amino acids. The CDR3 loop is CASSVRSAGELFF. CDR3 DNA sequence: TGTGCCAGCAGCGTAAGGTCAGCCGGGGAGCTGTTTTTT.

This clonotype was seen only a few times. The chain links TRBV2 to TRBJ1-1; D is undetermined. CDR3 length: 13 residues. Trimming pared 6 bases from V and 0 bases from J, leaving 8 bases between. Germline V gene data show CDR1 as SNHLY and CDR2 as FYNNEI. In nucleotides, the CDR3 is TGTGCCAGCAGCAAACAGCTGAACACTGAAGCTTTCTTT. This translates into CASSKQLNTEAFF.

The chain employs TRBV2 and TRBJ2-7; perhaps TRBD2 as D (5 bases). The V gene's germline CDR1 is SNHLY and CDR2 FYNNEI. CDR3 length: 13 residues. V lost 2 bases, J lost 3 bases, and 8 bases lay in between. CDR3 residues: CASSEPGDYEQYV. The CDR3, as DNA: TGTGCCAGCAGTGAACCCGGGGACTACGAGCAGTACGTC.

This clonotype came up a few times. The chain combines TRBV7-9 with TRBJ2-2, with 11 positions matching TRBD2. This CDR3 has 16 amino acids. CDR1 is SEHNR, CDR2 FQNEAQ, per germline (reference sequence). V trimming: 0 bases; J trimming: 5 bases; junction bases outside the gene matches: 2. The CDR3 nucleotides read TGTGCCAGCAGCTTAGCGCTAGCGGGAGGAACCGGGGAGCTGTTTTTT. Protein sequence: CASSLALAGGTGELFF.

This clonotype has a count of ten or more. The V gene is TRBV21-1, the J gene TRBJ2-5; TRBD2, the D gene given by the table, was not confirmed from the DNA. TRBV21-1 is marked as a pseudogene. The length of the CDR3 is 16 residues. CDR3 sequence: CASEQASGEYQETQYF. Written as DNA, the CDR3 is TGTGCCAGCGAACAAGCTAGCGGGGAGTACCAAGAGACCCAGTACTTC.

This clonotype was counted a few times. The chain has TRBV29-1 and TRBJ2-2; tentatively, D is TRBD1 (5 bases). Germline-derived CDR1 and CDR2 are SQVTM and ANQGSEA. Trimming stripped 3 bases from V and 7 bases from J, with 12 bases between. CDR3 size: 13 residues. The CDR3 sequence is CSVDGTGNGELFF. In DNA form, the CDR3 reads TGCAGCGTTGATGGCACAGGCAACGGGGAGCTGTTTTTT.

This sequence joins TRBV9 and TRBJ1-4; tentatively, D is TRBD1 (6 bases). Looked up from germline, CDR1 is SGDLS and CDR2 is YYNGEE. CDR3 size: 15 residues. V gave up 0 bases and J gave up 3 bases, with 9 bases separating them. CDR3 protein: CASSVGGAPNEKLFF. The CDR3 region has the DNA TGTGCCAGCAGCGTAGGGGGGGCACCTAATGAAAAACTGTTTTTT.

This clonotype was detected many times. The CDR3 sequence: CASSLAQGDRVKGEQFF. The CDR3 DNA sequence: TGCGCCAGCAGCTTGGCCCAAGGGGACAGGGTAAAGGGTGAGCAGTTCTTC. This chain joins TRBV5-1 and TRBJ2-1; 9 bases agree with TRBD1. Germline V gives CDR1 SGHRS, CDR2 YFSETQ. Trimming cost V 0 bases and J 9 bases; bases outside gene matches: 13. The CDR3 length is 17 residues.

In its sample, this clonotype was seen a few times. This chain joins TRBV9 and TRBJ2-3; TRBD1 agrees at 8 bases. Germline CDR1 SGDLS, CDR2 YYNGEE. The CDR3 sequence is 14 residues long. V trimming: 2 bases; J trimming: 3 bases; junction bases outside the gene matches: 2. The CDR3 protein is CASSVQGATDTQYF. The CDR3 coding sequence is TGTGCCAGCAGCGTCCAGGGGGCAACAGATACGCAGTATTTT.

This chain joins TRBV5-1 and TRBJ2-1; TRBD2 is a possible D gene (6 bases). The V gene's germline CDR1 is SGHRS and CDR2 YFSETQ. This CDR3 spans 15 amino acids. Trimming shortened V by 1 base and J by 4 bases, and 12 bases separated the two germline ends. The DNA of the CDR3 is TGCGCCAGCAGCTTGTATGGCGGGGAGTACAATGAGCAGTTCTTC. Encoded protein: CASSLYGGEYNEQFF.

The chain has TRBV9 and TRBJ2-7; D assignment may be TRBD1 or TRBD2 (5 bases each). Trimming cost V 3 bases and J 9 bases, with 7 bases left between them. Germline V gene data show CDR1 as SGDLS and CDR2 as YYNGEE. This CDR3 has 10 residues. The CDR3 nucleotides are TGTGCCAGCAGCGCGGGACCGCAGTACGTC. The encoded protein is CASSAGPQYV.

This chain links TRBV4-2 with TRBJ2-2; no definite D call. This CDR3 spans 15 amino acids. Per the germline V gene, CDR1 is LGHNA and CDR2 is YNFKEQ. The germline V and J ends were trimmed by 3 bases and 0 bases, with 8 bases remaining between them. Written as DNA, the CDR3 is TGTGCCAGCAGCCAGACCAACACGAACACCGGGGAGCTGTTTTTT. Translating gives CASSQTNTNTGELFF.

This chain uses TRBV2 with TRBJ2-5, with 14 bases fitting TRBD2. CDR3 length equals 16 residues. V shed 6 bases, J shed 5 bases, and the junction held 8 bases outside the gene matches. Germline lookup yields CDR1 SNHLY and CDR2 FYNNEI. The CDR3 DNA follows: TGTGCCAGCAGCCCAGGACTAGCGGGGGGCTTGGAGACCCAGTACTTC. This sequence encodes CASSPGLAGGLETQYF.

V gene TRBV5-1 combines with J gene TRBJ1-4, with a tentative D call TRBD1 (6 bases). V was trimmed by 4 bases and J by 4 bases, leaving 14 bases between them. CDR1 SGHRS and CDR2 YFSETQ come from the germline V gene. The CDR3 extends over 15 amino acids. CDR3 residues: CASSARGSNNEKLFF. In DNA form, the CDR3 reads TGCGCCAGCAGCGCCAGGGGTTCCAATAATGAAAAACTGTTTTTT.

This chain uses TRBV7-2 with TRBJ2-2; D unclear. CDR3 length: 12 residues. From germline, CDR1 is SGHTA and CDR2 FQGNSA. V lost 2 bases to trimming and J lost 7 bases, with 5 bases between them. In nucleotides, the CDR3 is TGTGCCAGCAGCTTAATAGACGGGGAGCTGTTTTTT. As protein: CASSLIDGELFF.

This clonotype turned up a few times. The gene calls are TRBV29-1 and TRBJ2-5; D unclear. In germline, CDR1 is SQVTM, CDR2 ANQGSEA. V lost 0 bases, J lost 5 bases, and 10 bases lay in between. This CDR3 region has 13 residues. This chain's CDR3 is CSVEERMGETQYF. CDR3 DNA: TGCAGCGTTGAAGAAAGAATGGGGGAGACCCAGTACTTC.

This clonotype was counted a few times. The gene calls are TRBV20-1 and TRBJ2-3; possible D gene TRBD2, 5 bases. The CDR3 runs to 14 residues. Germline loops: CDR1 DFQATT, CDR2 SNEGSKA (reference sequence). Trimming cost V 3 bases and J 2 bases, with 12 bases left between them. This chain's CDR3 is CSASLRADTDTQYF. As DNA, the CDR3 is TGCAGTGCTAGTCTGCGGGCAGACACAGATACGCAGTATTTT.

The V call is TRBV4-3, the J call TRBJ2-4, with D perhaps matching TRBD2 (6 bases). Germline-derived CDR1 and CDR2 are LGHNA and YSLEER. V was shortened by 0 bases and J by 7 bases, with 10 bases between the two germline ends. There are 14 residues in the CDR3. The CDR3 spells CASSQDYRGNIQYF. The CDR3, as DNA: TGCGCCAGCAGCCAAGATTACCGGGGGAACATTCAGTACTTC.

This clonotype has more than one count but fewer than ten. The CDR3 coding sequence is TGCAGTGCTAGAGATCAACTAGGAGCAGATACGCAGTATTTT. Translated: CSARDQLGADTQYF. The rearrangement joins TRBV20-1 to TRBJ2-3; tentative D call: TRBD2 (5 bases). The CDR3 length is 14 residues. Trimming took 0 bases from V and 4 from J, leaving 11 bases between them. The germline V gene encodes CDR1 DFQATT and CDR2 SNEGSKA (reference sequence).

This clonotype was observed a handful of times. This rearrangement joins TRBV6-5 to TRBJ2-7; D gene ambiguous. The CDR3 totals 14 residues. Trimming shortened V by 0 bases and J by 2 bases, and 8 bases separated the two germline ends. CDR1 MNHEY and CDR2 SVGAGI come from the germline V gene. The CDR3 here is CASSYSGSTYEQYF. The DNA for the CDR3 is TGTGCCAGCAGTTACTCCGGAAGCACCTACGAGCAGTACTTC.

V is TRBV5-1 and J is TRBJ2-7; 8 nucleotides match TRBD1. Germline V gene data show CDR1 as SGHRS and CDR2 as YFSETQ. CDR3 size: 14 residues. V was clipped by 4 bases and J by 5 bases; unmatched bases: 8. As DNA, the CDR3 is TGCGCCAGCAGCAGCGGCGACAGGGGCCACGAGCAGTACTTC. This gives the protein CASSSGDRGHEQYF. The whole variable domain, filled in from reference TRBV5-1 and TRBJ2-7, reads KAGVTQTPRYLIKTRGQQVTLSCSPISGHRSVSWYQQTPGQGLQFLFEYFSETQRNKGNFPGRFSGRQFSNSRSEMNVSTLELGDSALYLCASSSGDRGHEQYFGPGTRLTVT.

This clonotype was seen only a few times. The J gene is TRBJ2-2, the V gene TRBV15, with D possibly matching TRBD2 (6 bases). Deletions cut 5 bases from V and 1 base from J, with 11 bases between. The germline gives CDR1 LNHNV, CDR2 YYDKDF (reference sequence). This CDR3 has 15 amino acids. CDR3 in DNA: TGTGCCACCAGCCCGTGGGGGGAGAACACCGGGGAGCTGTTTTTT. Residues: CATSPWGENTGELFF.

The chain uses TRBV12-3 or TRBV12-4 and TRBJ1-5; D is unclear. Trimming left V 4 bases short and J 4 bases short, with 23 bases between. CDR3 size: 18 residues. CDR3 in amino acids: CASSSYMTDLDKNQPQHF. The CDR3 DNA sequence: TGTGCCAGCAGTTCTTATATGACGGATCTGGATAAAAATCAGCCCCAGCATTTT.

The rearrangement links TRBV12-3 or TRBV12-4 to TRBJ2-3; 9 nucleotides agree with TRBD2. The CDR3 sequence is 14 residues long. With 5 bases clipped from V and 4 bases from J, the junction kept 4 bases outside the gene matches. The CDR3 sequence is CASSLSSGADTQYF. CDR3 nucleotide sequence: TGTGCCAGCAGTCTATCTAGCGGGGCAGATACGCAGTATTTT.

The CDR3: CASRDSGRAFHEQYF. The CDR3 DNA reads as TGTGCCAGCAGGGATAGCGGGAGAGCCTTCCACGAGCAGTACTTC. The chain is built from TRBV2 and TRBJ2-7; 9 bases map to TRBD2. V lost 6 bases to trimming and J lost 5 bases; unmatched junction nucleotides: 11. CDR1 and CDR2 (germline): SNHLY, FYNNEI. This CDR3 comprises 15 residues.

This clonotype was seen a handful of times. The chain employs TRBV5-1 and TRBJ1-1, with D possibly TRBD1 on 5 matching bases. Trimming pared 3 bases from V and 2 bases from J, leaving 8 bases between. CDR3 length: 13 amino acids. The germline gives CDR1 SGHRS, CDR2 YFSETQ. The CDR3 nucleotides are TGCGCCAGCAGCTCGACAGCCAACACTGAAGCTTTCTTT. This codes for CASSSTANTEAFF.

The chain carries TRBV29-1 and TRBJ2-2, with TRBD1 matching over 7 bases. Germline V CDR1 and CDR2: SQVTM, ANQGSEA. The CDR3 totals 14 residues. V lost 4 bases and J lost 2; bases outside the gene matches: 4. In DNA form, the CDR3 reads TGCAGCGTTGCGGGACAGAAAAACACCGGGGAGCTGTTTTTT. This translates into CSVAGQKNTGELFF.